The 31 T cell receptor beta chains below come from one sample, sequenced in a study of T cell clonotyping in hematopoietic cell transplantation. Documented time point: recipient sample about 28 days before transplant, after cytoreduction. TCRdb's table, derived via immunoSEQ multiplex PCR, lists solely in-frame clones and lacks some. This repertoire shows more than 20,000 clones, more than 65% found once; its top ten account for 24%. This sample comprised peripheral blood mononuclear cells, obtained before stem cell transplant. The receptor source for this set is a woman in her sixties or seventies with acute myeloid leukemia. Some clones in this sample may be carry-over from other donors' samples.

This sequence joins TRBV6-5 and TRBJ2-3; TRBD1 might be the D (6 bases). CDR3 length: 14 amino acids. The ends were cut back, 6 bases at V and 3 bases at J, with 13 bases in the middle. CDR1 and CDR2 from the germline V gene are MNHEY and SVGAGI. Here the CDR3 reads CASRQGLGTDTQYF. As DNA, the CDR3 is TGTGCCAGCAGACAGGGTTTAGGGACAGATACGCAGTATTTT.

The CDR3 loop is CASSVSGGSHEQYF. The CDR3 coding sequence is TGTGCCAGCAGCGTATCAGGGGGGTCGCACGAGCAGTACTTC. The chain links TRBV9 to TRBJ2-7; D perhaps matches TRBD1 (7 bases). Germline loops: CDR1 SGDLS, CDR2 YYNGEE. V dropped 1 base and J dropped 5 bases, with 13 bases sitting between them. The CDR3 extends over 14 amino acids.

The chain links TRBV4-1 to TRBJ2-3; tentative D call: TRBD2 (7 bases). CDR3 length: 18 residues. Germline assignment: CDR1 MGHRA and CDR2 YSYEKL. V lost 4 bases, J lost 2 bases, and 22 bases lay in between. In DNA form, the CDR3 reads TGCGCCAGCAGCCTCAGACTACTCACGGGGGGCTTCACAGATACGCAGTATTTT. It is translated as CASSLRLLTGGFTDTQYF.

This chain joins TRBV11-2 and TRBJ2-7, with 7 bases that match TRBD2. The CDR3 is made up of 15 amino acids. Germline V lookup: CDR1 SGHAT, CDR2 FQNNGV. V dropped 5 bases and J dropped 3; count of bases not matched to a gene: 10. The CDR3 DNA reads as TGTGCCAGCAGCATCACCGGGGACTATAGCTACGAGCAGTACTTC. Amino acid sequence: CASSITGDYSYEQYF.

CDR3 sequence: CASRRQGFGETQYF. The DNA for the CDR3 is TGCGCCAGCAGACGACAGGGGTTTGGAGAGACCCAGTACTTC. The rearrangement links TRBV4-1 to TRBJ2-5, with 8 positions matching TRBD1. Losses at the gene ends were 6 bases for V and 4 bases for J; bases not matched to a gene: 7. The CDR3 is made up of 14 amino acids. Per the germline V gene, CDR1 is MGHRA and CDR2 is YSYEKL.

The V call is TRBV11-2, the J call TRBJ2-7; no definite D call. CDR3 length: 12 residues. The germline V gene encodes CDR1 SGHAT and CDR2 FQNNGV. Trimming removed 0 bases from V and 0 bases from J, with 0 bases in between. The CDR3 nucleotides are TGTGCCAGCAGCTTAGACTCCTACGAGCAGTACTTC. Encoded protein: CASSLDSYEQYF.

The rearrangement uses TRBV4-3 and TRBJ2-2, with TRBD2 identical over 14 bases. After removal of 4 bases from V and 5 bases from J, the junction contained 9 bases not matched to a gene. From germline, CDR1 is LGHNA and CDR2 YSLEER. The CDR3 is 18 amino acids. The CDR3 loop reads CASSLGLAGGPVTGELFF. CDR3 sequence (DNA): TGCGCCAGCAGCCTCGGACTAGCGGGGGGCCCGGTTACCGGGGAGCTGTTTTTT.

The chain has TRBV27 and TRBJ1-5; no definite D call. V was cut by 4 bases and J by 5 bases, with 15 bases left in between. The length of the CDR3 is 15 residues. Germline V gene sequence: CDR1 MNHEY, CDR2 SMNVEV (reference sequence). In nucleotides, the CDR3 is TGTGCCAGCAGTTCTAGGCGGGTGACCCATCAGCCCCAGCATTTT. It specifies CASSSRRVTHQPQHF.

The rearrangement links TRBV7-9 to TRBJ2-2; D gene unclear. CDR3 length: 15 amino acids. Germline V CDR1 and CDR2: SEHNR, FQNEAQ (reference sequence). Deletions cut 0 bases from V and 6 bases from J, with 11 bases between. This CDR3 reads CASSLARGRPGELFF. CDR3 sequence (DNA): TGTGCCAGCAGCTTAGCCAGAGGACGGCCCGGGGAGCTGTTTTTT.

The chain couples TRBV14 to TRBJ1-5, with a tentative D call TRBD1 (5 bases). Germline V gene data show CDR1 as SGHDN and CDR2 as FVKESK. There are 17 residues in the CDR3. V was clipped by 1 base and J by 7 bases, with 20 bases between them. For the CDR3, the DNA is TGTGCCAGCAGCCAAGGGGAAAAGGAGGGGCCGGGCCAGCCCCAGCATTTT. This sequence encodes CASSQGEKEGPGQPQHF.

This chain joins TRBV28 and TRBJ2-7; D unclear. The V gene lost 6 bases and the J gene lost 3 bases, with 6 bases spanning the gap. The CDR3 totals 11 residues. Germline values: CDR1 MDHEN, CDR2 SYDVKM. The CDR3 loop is CASSRNYEQYF. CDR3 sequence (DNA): TGTGCCAGCAGCAGGAACTACGAGCAGTACTTC. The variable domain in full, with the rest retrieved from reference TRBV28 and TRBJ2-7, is DVKVTQSSRYLVKRTGEKVFLECVQDMDHENMFWYRQDPGLGLRLIYFSYDVKMKEKGDIPEGYSVSREKKERFSLILESASTNQTSMYLCASSRNYEQYFGPGTRLTVT.

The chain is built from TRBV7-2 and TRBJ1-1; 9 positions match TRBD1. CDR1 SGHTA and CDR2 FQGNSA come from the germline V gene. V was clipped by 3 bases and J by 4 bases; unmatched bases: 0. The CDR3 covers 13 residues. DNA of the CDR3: TGTGCCAGCAGCTTGACAGGGGGCACTGAAGCTTTCTTT. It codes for CASSLTGGTEAFF.

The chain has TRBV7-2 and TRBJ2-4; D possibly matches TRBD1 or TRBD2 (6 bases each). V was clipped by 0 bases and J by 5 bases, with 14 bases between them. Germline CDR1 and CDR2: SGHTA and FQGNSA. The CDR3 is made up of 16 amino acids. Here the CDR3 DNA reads TGTGCCAGCAGCTTAGCAAAGGGGGGAGGAGAAAACATTCAGTACTTC. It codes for CASSLAKGGGENIQYF.

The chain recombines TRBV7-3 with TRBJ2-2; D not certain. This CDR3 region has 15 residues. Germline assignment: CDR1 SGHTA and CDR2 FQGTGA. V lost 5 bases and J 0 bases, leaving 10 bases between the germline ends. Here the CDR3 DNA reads TGTGCCAGCAGCCCAAGCTTTGCGAACACCGGGGAGCTGTTTTTT. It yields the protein CASSPSFANTGELFF.

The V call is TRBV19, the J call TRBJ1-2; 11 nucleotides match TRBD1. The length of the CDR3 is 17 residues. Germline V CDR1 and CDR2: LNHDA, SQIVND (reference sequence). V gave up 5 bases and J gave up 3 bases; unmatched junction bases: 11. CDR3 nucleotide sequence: TGTGCCAGTAGTTCCCGTTTTGGACAGGGGGCAGACTATGGCTACACCTTC. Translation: CASSSRFGQGADYGYTF.

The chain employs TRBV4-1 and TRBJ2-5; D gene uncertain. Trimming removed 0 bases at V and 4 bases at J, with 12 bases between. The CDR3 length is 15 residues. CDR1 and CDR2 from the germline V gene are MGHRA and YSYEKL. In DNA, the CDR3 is TGCGCCAGCAGCCAAGATGCAGGTTTGGGAGAGACCCAGTACTTC. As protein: CASSQDAGLGETQYF.

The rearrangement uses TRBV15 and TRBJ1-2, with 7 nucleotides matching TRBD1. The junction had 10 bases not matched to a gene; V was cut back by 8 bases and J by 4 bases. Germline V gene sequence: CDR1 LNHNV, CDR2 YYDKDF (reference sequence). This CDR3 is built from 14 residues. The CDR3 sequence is CATRPTGTVYGYTF. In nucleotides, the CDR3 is TGTGCCACCCGGCCGACGGGGACAGTCTATGGCTACACCTTC.

CDR3 DNA sequence: TGTGCCAGCAGTTTACCCCCGGGTGAGCAGTTCTTC. The encoded protein is CASSLPPGEQFF. The chain joins TRBV28 to TRBJ2-1; no reliable D call. Germline V gene data show CDR1 as MDHEN and CDR2 as SYDVKM. The CDR3 length is 12 residues. Trimming cost V 2 bases and J 9 bases, with 8 bases left between them. The entire variable domain, with the rest obtained from reference TRBV28 and TRBJ2-1, is as follows: DVKVTQSSRYLVKRTGEKVFLECVQDMDHENMFWYRQDPGLGLRLIYFSYDVKMKEKGDIPEGYSVSREKKERFSLILESASTNQTSMYLCASSLPPGEQFFGPGTRLTVL.

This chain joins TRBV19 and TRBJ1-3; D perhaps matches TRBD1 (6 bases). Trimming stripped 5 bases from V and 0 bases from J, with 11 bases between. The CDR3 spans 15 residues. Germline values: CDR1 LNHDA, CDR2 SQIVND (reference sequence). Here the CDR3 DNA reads TGTGCCAGTAGTGACACAGGGCTCTCTGGAAACACCATATATTTT. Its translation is CASSDTGLSGNTIYF.

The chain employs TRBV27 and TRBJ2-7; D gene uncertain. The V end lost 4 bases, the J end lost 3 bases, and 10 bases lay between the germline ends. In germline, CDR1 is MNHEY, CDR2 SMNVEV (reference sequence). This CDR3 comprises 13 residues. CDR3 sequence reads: CASSYKGNYEQYF. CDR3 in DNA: TGTGCCAGCAGTTATAAGGGAAACTACGAGCAGTACTTC.

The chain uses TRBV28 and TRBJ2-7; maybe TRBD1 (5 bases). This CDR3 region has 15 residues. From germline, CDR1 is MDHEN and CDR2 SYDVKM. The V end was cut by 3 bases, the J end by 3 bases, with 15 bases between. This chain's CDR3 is CASSFPTKTGYEQYF. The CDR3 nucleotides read TGTGCCAGCAGTTTTCCGACCAAAACAGGCTACGAGCAGTACTTC. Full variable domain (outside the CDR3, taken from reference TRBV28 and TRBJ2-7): DVKVTQSSRYLVKRTGEKVFLECVQDMDHENMFWYRQDPGLGLRLIYFSYDVKMKEKGDIPEGYSVSREKKERFSLILESASTNQTSMYLCASSFPTKTGYEQYFGPGTRLTVT.

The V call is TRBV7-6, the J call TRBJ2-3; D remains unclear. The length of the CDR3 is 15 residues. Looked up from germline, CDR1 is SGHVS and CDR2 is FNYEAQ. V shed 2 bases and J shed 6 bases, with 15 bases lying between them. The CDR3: CASSLLDGLGDTQYF. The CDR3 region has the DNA TGTGCCAGCAGCTTACTGGACGGCCTGGGGGATACGCAGTATTTT.

This chain's CDR3 is CASSLSTLINTGELFF. The CDR3 DNA follows: TGTGCCAGCAGCCTATCCACACTAATCAACACCGGGGAGCTGTTTTTT. V usage is TRBV9 and J usage is TRBJ2-2; D is unclear. The germline CDR1 and CDR2 sequences are SGDLS and YYNGEE. This CDR3 has 16 amino acids. Trimming stripped 4 bases from V and 2 bases from J, with 15 bases between.

The CDR3 DNA is TGTGCCAGCAGTTTATTAGGGACAGGGGGCGAAGAGACCCAGTACTTC. Protein product: CASSLLGTGGEETQYF. This sequence joins TRBV27 and TRBJ2-5, with 12 nucleotides matching TRBD1. The J segment lost 3 bases and the V segment lost 1 base, leaving 3 bases of the junction unmatched. The CDR3 spans 16 residues. Germline CDR1 MNHEY, CDR2 SMNVEV (reference sequence).

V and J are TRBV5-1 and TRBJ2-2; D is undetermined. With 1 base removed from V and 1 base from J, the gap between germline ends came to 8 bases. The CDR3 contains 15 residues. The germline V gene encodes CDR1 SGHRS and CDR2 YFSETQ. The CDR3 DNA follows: TGCGCCAGCAGCTTGTCCCAGCAGAACACCGGGGAGCTGTTTTTT. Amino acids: CASSLSQQNTGELFF.

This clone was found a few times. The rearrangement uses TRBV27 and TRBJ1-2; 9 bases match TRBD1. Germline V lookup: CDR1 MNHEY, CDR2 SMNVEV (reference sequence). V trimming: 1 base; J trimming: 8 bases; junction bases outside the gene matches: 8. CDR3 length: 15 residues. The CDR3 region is CASSLFRTGVNGYTF. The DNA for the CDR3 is TGTGCCAGCAGTTTATTTCGGACAGGGGTAAACGGCTACACCTTC.

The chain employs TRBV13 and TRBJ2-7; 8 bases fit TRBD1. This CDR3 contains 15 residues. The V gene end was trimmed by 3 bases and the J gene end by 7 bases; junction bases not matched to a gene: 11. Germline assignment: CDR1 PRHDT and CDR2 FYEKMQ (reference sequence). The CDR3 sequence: CASSFSGTGSREQYF. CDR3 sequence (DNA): TGTGCCAGCAGCTTCTCCGGGACAGGTTCGAGGGAGCAGTACTTC.

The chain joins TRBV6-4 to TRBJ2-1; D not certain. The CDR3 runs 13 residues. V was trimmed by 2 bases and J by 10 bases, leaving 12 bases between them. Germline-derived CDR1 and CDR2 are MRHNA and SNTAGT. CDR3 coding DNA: TGTGCCAGCAGTGACGACGTTCTTTCGGAGCAGTTCTTC. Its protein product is CASSDDVLSEQFF.

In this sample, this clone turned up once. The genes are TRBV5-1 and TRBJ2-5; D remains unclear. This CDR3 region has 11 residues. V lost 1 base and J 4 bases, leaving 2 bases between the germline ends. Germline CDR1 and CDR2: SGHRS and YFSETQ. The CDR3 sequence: CASSLRETQYF. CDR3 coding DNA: TGCGCCAGCAGCTTGAGAGAGACCCAGTACTTC.

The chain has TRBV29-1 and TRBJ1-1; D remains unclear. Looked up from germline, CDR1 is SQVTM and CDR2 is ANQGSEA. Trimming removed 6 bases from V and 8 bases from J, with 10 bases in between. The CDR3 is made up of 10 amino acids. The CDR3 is CSVVVAEAFF. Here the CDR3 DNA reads TGCAGCGTCGTCGTGGCCGAAGCTTTCTTT.

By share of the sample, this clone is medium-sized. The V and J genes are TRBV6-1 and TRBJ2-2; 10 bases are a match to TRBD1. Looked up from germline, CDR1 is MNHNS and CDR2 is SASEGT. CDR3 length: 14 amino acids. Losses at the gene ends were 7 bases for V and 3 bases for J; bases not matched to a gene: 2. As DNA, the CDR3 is TGTGCCAGCAAGGGGACAGGGGACACCGGGGAGCTGTTTTTT. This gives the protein CASKGTGDTGELFF.